This entry lists 14 T cell receptor beta chains sequenced from one sample in a study of blood T cell repertoires in COVID-19. Produced via immunoSEQ multiplex PCR; TCRdb's table is partial and in-frame only. There are more than 150,000 clones in the sample; roughly nine tenths occur only once, and 4% lies in the top ten. The specimen sequenced was peripheral blood. The receptors were sampled from an older woman with acute or convalescent COVID-19.

J is TRBJ2-7 and V is TRBV19; 7 bases are a match to TRBD1. J lost 0 bases, V lost 4 bases, and 3 bases had no gene match. The germline V gene encodes CDR1 LNHDA and CDR2 SQIVND (reference sequence). The CDR3 covers 14 residues. CDR3 sequence: CASSKDRSSYEQYF. The CDR3 region has the DNA TGTGCCAGTAGTAAGGACAGGAGCTCCTACGAGCAGTACTTC.

The CDR3 region is CASSYGTAIETQYF. The DNA for the CDR3 is TGCGCCAGCAGCTACGGGACAGCTATTGAGACCCAGTACTTC. The chain uses TRBV5-1 and TRBJ2-5, with TRBD1 identical over 7 bases. Unmatched junction bases numbered 7, after V lost 3 bases and J lost 5 bases. There are 14 residues in the CDR3. Germline CDR1 and CDR2: SGHRS and YFSETQ. Using reference TRBV5-1 and TRBJ2-5 for the parts outside the CDR3, the full variable domain is KAGVTQTPRYLIKTRGQQVTLSCSPISGHRSVSWYQQTPGQGLQFLFEYFSETQRNKGNFPGRFSGRQFSNSRSEMNVSTLELGDSALYLCASSYGTAIETQYFGPGTRLLVL.

CDR3 in amino acids: CASSTGLAGFADTQYF. As DNA, the CDR3 is TGTGCCTCCAGTACGGGGCTAGCGGGATTCGCAGATACGCAGTATTTT. The chain links TRBV7-2 to TRBJ2-3; 9 positions agree with TRBD2. Germline CDR1 SGHTA, CDR2 FQGNSA. There are 16 residues in the CDR3. Trimming cost V 11 bases and J 4 bases; bases outside gene matches: 16.

This chain connects TRBV6-5 to TRBJ2-5; TRBD1 matches at 12 bases. The CDR3 is 13 residues long. Germline CDR1 and CDR2: MNHEY and SVGAGI. The V segment lost 8 bases and the J segment 5 bases; nucleotides outside the gene matches: 3. The CDR3 DNA reads as TGTGCCAGCGGGGACAGGGGGCGGGAGACCCAGTACTTC. It specifies CASGDRGRETQYF.

The chain carries TRBV6-2 or TRBV6-3 and TRBJ1-1; TRBD1 matches 8 bases. The CDR3 is made up of 14 amino acids. The J segment lost 5 bases and the V segment lost 2 bases, leaving 4 bases of the junction unmatched. The germline V gene has CDR1 MNHEY and CDR2 SVGEGT. The CDR3 loop reads CASSYNRGGTEAFF. In DNA form, the CDR3 reads TGTGCCAGCAGTTACAACAGGGGGGGAACTGAAGCTTTCTTT.

This chain links TRBV6-4 with TRBJ1-1, with a tentative D call TRBD1 (5 bases). V lost 3 bases to trimming and J lost 0 bases, with 5 bases between them. Germline CDR1 is MRHNA and CDR2 is SNTAGT. The CDR3 length is 13 residues. The CDR3 loop reads CASSEQVNTEAFF. The CDR3 bases are TGTGCCAGCAGTGAACAGGTGAACACTGAAGCTTTCTTT.

The chain carries TRBV5-1 and TRBJ2-5; 12 bases match TRBD2. CDR3 length equals 16 residues. The germline V gene encodes CDR1 SGHRS and CDR2 YFSETQ. The V and J ends lost 3 bases and 6 bases, in that order; junction bases with no gene match: 9. CDR3 in amino acids: CASSSATSGSIQTQYF. CDR3 DNA sequence: TGCGCCAGCAGCTCCGCGACTAGCGGGAGTATACAGACCCAGTACTTC. Full variable domain (remainder filled in from reference TRBV5-1 and TRBJ2-5): KAGVTQTPRYLIKTRGQQVTLSCSPISGHRSVSWYQQTPGQGLQFLFEYFSETQRNKGNFPGRFSGRQFSNSRSEMNVSTLELGDSALYLCASSSATSGSIQTQYFGPGTRLLVL.

The gene calls are TRBV7-6 and TRBJ2-1; 10 nucleotides agree with TRBD2. Trimming cost V 2 bases and J 5 bases; bases outside gene matches: 6. Per the germline V gene, CDR1 is SGHVS and CDR2 is FNYEAQ. The CDR3 loop spans 16 amino acids. This CDR3 reads CASSLPAGTSDNEQFF. Here the CDR3 DNA reads TGTGCCAGCAGCTTACCTGCCGGGACTAGCGACAATGAGCAGTTCTTC.

In this sample, this clone turned up a few times. The rearrangement joins TRBV4-3 to TRBJ1-5, with D perhaps TRBD1 (6 bases). This CDR3 comprises 16 residues. CDR1 is LGHNA and CDR2 is YSLEER in the germline V gene. V lost 0 bases and J 7 bases, leaving 16 bases between the germline ends. The CDR3 region has the DNA TGCGCCAGCAGCCAAGATCGGGAACAGGGCCACCAGCCCCAGCATTTT. This translates into CASSQDREQGHQPQHF.

The V call is TRBV29-1, the J call TRBJ1-1, with 8 bases fitting TRBD1. The CDR3 has 13 residues. Germline V gene sequence: CDR1 SQVTM, CDR2 ANQGSEA. V lost 5 bases and J lost 1; bases outside the gene matches: 3. The CDR3 DNA follows: TGCAGCGTTAACGACAGGGGGAACACTGAAGCTTTCTTT. It specifies CSVNDRGNTEAFF.

This chain links TRBV19 with TRBJ1-1; D is unclear. The CDR3 loop spans 12 amino acids. The germline V gene has CDR1 LNHDA and CDR2 SQIVND (reference sequence). V was shortened by 4 bases and J by 3 bases, with 6 bases between the two germline ends. The CDR3 here is CASSRRDTEAFF. DNA of the CDR3: TGTGCCAGTAGTAGGCGGGACACTGAAGCTTTCTTT. Using reference TRBV19 and TRBJ1-1 for the parts outside the CDR3, the full variable domain is DGGITQSPKYLFRKEGQNVTLSCEQNLNHDAMYWYRQDPGQGLRLIYYSQIVNDFQKGDIAEGYSVSREKKESFPLTVTSAQKNPTAFYLCASSRRDTEAFFGQGTRLTVV.

The genes are TRBV7-8 and TRBJ1-1; TRBD1 agrees at 7 bases. This CDR3 is 14 amino acids long. With V trimmed by 5 bases and J by 1 base, 4 bases remained unmatched. In germline, CDR1 is SGHVS, CDR2 FQNEAQ. CDR3 protein: CASSRGLGNTEAFF. In DNA form, the CDR3 reads TGTGCCAGCAGCAGGGGGCTGGGGAACACTGAAGCTTTCTTT.

This clone was seen a single time. CDR3 sequence reads: CASSYQGPQHF. The CDR3 region has the DNA TGTGCCAGCAGTTACCAGGGGCCCCAGCATTTT. The chain uses TRBV6-2 or TRBV6-3 and TRBJ1-5, with a tentative D call TRBD1 (5 bases). Trimming pared 2 bases from V and 9 bases from J, leaving 5 bases between. The CDR3 spans 11 residues. The germline gives CDR1 MNHEY, CDR2 SVGEGT.

The J gene is TRBJ2-3, the V gene TRBV29-1, with D possibly TRBD1 on 5 matching bases. CDR1 and CDR2 from the germline V gene are SQVTM and ANQGSEA. This CDR3 has 16 residues. V lost 1 base and J lost 6, with 20 bases in between. The CDR3 reads CSVEGPPSGPGDTQYF. The DNA of the CDR3 is TGCAGCGTTGAAGGCCCGCCGTCAGGGCCCGGGGATACGCAGTATTTT.